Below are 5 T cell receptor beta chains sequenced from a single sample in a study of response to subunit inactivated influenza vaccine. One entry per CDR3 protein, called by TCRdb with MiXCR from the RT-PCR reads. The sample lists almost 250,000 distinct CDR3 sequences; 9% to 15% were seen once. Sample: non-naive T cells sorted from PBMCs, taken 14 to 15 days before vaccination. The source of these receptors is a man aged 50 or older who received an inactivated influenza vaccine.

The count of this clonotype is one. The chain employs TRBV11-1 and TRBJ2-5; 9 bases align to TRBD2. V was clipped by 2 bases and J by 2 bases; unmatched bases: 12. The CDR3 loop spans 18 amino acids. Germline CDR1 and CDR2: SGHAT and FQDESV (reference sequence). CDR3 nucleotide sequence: TGTGCCAGCAGCTTAAGCTTTGCGGGAGGGCCGTTGCAAGAGACCCAGTACTTC. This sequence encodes CASSLSFAGGPLQETQYF.

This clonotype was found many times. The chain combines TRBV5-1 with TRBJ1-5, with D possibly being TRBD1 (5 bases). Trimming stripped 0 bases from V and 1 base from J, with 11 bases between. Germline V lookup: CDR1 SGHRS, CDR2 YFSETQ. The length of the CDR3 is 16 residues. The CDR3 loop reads CASSLAPGGSNQPQHF. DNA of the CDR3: TGCGCCAGCAGCTTGGCCCCCGGGGGGAGCAATCAGCCCCAGCATTTT.

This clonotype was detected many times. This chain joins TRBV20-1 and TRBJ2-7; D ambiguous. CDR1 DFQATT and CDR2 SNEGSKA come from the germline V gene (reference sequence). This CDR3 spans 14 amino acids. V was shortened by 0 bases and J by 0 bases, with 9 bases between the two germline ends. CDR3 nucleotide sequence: TGCAGTGCTAGAGAGGGCAGCTACTCCTACGAGCAGTACTTC. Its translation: CSAREGSYSYEQYF.

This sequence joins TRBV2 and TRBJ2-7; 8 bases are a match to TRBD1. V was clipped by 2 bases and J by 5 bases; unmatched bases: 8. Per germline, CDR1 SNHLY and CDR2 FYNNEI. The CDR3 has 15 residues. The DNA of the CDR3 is TGTGCCAGCAGTGAACGCTCAGGGGGCAGCGACGAGCAGTACTTC. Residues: CASSERSGGSDEQYF.

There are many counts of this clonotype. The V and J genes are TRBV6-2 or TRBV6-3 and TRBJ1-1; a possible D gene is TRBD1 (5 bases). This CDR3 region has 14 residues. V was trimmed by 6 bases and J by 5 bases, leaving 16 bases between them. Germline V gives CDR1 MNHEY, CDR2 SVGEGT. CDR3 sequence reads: CASSRDGHLTEAFF. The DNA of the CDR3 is TGTGCCAGCAGCCGGGACGGCCACCTGACTGAAGCTTTCTTT.